This T cell receptor (beta chain) comes out of a study of T cell repertoires in cytomegalovirus infection. V was shortened by 11 bases and J by 8 bases, with 10 bases between the two germline ends. The germline gives CDR1 MDHEN, CDR2 SYDVKM. This CDR3 contains 10 residues. TCRdb re-analysed the reads in MiXCR, keeping a single row per CDR3 protein. The sample has about 600,000 distinct CDR3 sequences; roughly 24% are singletons. The source material was CD8+ T cells from PBMCs. The V gene is TRBV28, the J gene TRBJ2-1, with a weak D call TRBD2 (5 bases). The TCR was taken from a human donor in good health (CMV status not recorded). Some clones in this sample may be carry-over from other donors' samples. CDR3 DNA: TGTGCCTATGGCGGGCATGAGCAGTTCTTC. Amino acids: CAYGGHEQFF.